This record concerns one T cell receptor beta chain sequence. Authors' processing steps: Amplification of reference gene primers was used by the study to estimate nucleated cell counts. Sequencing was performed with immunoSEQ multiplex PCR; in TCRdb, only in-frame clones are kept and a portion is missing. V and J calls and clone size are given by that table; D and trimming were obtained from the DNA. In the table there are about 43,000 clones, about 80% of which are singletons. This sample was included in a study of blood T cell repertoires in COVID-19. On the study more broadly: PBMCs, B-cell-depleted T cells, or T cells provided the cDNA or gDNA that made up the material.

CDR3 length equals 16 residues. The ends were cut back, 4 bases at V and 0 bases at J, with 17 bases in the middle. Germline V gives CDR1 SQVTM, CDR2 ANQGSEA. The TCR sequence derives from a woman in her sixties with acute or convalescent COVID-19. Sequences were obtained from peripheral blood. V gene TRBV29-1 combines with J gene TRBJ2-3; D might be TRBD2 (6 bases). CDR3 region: CSVVFGFRGSTDTQYF. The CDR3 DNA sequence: TGCAGCGTTGTATTCGGGTTTCGGGGGAGCACAGATACGCAGTATTTT.